The 28 T cell receptor beta chains below were found in one sample sequenced in a study of identical twins. Each CDR3 protein gets one entry after TCRdb re-called the 5' RACE reads with MiXCR. The table records approximately 230,000 distinct CDR3 sequences, 6% to 7% of them present only once. The same sample was also used in a study of T cells expressing NK-cell markers.

The sample consisted of CD8+ T cells sorted from blood. These receptors were collected from a young woman in good health.

The table lists this clonotype with a few counts. The rearrangement joins TRBV14 to TRBJ2-7; the D gene could be TRBD1 or TRBD2 (5 bases each). The germline CDR1 and CDR2 sequences are SGHDN and FVKESK. Trimming left V 6 bases short and J 3 bases short, with 15 bases between. This CDR3 spans 14 amino acids. Written as DNA, the CDR3 is TGTGCCAGCAGTCCCGGGACGGGAAACTACGAGCAGTACTTC. This gives the protein CASSPGTGNYEQYF.

In its sample, this clonotype was seen many times. This chain connects TRBV12-3 or TRBV12-4 to TRBJ1-2; D is possibly TRBD1 (6 bases). The CDR3 loop spans 16 amino acids. Trimming cost V 3 bases and J 4 bases, with 18 bases left between them. Here the CDR3 DNA reads TGTGCCAGCAGTTTGGGGACACCCAACTCTGTCTATGGCTACACCTTC. It is translated as CASSLGTPNSVYGYTF.

This clonotype was seen at least ten times. V is TRBV20-1 and J is TRBJ1-1; a weak D match, TRBD1 (5 bases). This CDR3 has 15 residues. V was clipped by 1 base and J by 4 bases, with 16 bases between them. Germline V gives CDR1 DFQATT, CDR2 SNEGSKA (reference sequence). The chain's CDR3 is CSARVVSGIGTEAFF. Written as DNA, the CDR3 is TGCAGTGCTAGAGTGGTTTCAGGGATCGGCACTGAAGCTTTCTTT.

The sample holds many counts of this clonotype. The V and J genes are TRBV4-1 and TRBJ2-7; D possibly matches TRBD1 or TRBD2 (5 bases each). The CDR3 extends over 15 amino acids. V was pared by 1 base and J by 0 bases, with 10 bases between. From germline, CDR1 is MGHRA and CDR2 YSYEKL. The CDR3: CASSQGPGSSYEQYF. The CDR3 DNA sequence: TGCGCCAGCAGCCAAGGGCCAGGGAGCTCCTACGAGCAGTACTTC.

This clonotype was counted only a few times. The chain has TRBV5-1 and TRBJ2-1; 11 nucleotides agree with TRBD2. Germline V gene data show CDR1 as SGHRS and CDR2 as YFSETQ. V trimming: 4 bases; J trimming: 2 bases; junction bases outside the gene matches: 8. The CDR3 length is 17 residues. The DNA of the CDR3 is TGCGCCAGCAGCCAAGGACTAGCGGGTTATACCTACAATGAGCAGTTCTTC. Its protein is CASSQGLAGYTYNEQFF.

This clonotype was found a few times. The CDR3 loop reads CSVAGREAFF. As DNA, the CDR3 is TGCAGCGTTGCGGGCCGTGAAGCTTTCTTT. V is TRBV29-1 and J is TRBJ1-1; D is undetermined. This CDR3 region has 10 residues. V lost 4 bases and J lost 7, with 7 bases in between. Germline CDR1 is SQVTM and CDR2 is ANQGSEA.

The V call is TRBV7-9, the J call TRBJ2-5, with 12 bases fitting TRBD2. This CDR3 is 14 amino acids long. Germline values: CDR1 SEHNR, CDR2 FQNEAQ (reference sequence). With V trimmed by 4 bases and J by 5 bases, 2 bases remained unmatched. The CDR3 DNA follows: TGTGCCAGCAGCTCCGGGACTAGCGGGGAGACCCAGTACTTC. Translating gives CASSSGTSGETQYF.

The chain joins TRBV12-3 or TRBV12-4 to TRBJ2-2; the D gene is possibly TRBD1 (6 bases). CDR3 length equals 16 residues. V was shortened by 6 bases and J by 1 base, with 15 bases between the two germline ends. The CDR3 DNA reads TGTGCCAGCAGCCCTACAGGGTTTGGGAACACCGGGGAGCTGTTTTTT. Translated: CASSPTGFGNTGELFF.

This clonotype was observed many times. The chain couples TRBV27 to TRBJ2-5; 8 bases agree with TRBD2. Germline assignment: CDR1 MNHEY and CDR2 SMNVEV (reference sequence). This CDR3 is built from 19 residues. Trimming at V came to 0 bases and at J to 5 bases, leaving 17 bases not matched to a gene. As DNA, the CDR3 is TGTGCCAGCAGTTTATCAGGGGTTTGGGCTAGCGGGTCCGGGGAGACCCAGTACTTC. Its translation is CASSLSGVWASGSGETQYF.

This clonotype was seen ten or more times. As DNA, the CDR3 is TGCAGCGTTGAGCGGGCCGACAGGGTGAACACCGGGGAGCTGTTTTTT. It codes for CSVERADRVNTGELFF. This sequence joins TRBV29-1 and TRBJ2-2; 7 nucleotides line up with TRBD1. The CDR3 consists of 16 residues. After removal of 3 bases from V and 1 base from J, the junction contained 8 bases not matched to a gene. Germline CDR1 SQVTM, CDR2 ANQGSEA.

This clonotype appeared many times. The chain links TRBV7-9 to TRBJ2-3; D possibly corresponds to TRBD2 (5 bases). The V and J ends lost 5 bases and 0 bases respectively, with 12 bases between them. In germline, CDR1 is SEHNR, CDR2 FQNEAQ (reference sequence). The CDR3 has 15 residues. The CDR3 region is CASSPPGSSTDTQYF. The CDR3 DNA reads as TGTGCCAGCAGCCCCCCGGGGTCTAGCACAGATACGCAGTATTTT. The complete variable domain, with remaining parts taken from reference TRBV7-9 and TRBJ2-3, reads DTGVSQNPRHKITKRGQNVTFRCDPISEHNRLYWYRQTLGQGPEFLTYFQNEAQLEKSRLLSDRFSAERPKGSFSTLEIQRTEQGDSAMYLCASSPPGSSTDTQYFGPGTRLTVL.

V usage is TRBV5-5 and J usage is TRBJ2-7; perhaps D is TRBD1 or TRBD2 (5 bases each). The V end was cut by 4 bases, the J end by 2 bases, with 19 bases between. Germline V gene lookup returns CDR1 SGHKS and CDR2 YYEKEE (reference sequence). This CDR3 region has 16 residues. For the CDR3, the DNA is TGTGCCAGCAGCCCCTCGCCGGGACGGGGTGCCTACGAGCAGTACTTC. Protein sequence: CASSPSPGRGAYEQYF.

This clonotype was found many times. This chain uses TRBV12-3 or TRBV12-4 with TRBJ2-1; D ambiguous. This CDR3 comprises 12 residues. Trimming left V 5 bases short and J 6 bases short, with 8 bases between. CDR3 sequence (DNA): TGTGCCAGCAGTCCTCCTAGCAATGAGCAGTTCTTC. The encoded protein is CASSPPSNEQFF.

This rearrangement joins TRBV20-1 to TRBJ2-3; a weak D match, TRBD1 (7 bases). Deletions cut 3 bases from V and 8 bases from J, with 21 bases between. Per germline, CDR1 DFQATT and CDR2 SNEGSKA (reference sequence). The CDR3 runs to 15 residues. The CDR3 here is CSARDGVAGGGTQYF. The CDR3 DNA is TGCAGTGCTAGGGACGGGGTAGCAGGGGGAGGTACGCAGTATTTT.

This clonotype was found a few times. The chain is built from TRBV30 and TRBJ2-1, with a possible D match to TRBD2 (6 bases). Trimming pared 2 bases from V and 7 bases from J, leaving 9 bases between. Germline CDR1 and CDR2: GTSNPN and SVGIG (reference sequence). The CDR3 totals 12 residues. CDR3 in DNA: TGTGCCTGGAGTACTAGCCCAAATGAGCAGTTCTTC. Encoded protein: CAWSTSPNEQFF. Combining the CDR3 with reference TRBV30 and TRBJ2-1 gives the whole variable domain SQTIHQWPATLVQPVGSPLSLECTVEGTSNPNLYWYRQAAGRGLQLLFYSVGIGQISSEVPQNLSASRPQDRQFILSSKKLLLSDSGFYLCAWSTSPNEQFFGPGTRLTVL.

This clonotype was counted at least ten times. The chain joins TRBV12-3 or TRBV12-4 to TRBJ2-1; 7 bases match TRBD2. V gave up 3 bases and J gave up 8 bases; unmatched junction bases: 10. The CDR3 is made up of 15 amino acids. This chain's CDR3 is CASSFRASGHDEQFF. The CDR3 DNA sequence: TGTGCCAGCAGTTTCAGGGCTAGCGGACACGATGAGCAGTTCTTC.

The sample holds many counts of this clonotype. The chain links TRBV3-1 to TRBJ1-2; 9 bases align to TRBD1. The V segment lost 7 bases and the J segment 2 bases; nucleotides outside the gene matches: 8. The germline V gene encodes CDR1 LGHDT and CDR2 YNNKEL (reference sequence). This CDR3 spans 15 amino acids. In nucleotides, the CDR3 is TGTGCCAGCATAGGGACAGGGACCGAGAACTATGGCTACACCTTC. This codes for CASIGTGTENYGYTF.

This sequence joins TRBV5-1 and TRBJ2-5; D may be TRBD1 (6 bases). Germline V CDR1 and CDR2: SGHRS, YFSETQ. This CDR3 has 17 residues. With 1 base removed from V and 0 bases from J, the gap between germline ends came to 16 bases. CDR3 in amino acids: CASSLQGWDTYQETQYF. The CDR3 nucleotides read TGCGCCAGCAGCTTGCAAGGGTGGGACACCTACCAAGAGACCCAGTACTTC. The whole variable domain, remainder taken from reference TRBV5-1 and TRBJ2-5, is KAGVTQTPRYLIKTRGQQVTLSCSPISGHRSVSWYQQTPGQGLQFLFEYFSETQRNKGNFPGRFSGRQFSNSRSEMNVSTLELGDSALYLCASSLQGWDTYQETQYFGPGTRLLVL.

This sequence joins TRBV24-1 and TRBJ2-3, with D unresolved. V dropped 9 bases and J dropped 2 bases, with 11 bases sitting between them. Germline V gene data show CDR1 as KGHDR and CDR2 as SFDVKD. This CDR3 spans 13 amino acids. CDR3 DNA sequence: TGTGCCACCGCCTGGCATCACACAGATACGCAGTATTTT. The encoded protein is CATAWHHTDTQYF.

The chain couples TRBV10-2 to TRBJ2-3; unclear D gene. Trimming stripped 2 bases from V and 2 bases from J, with 14 bases between. Germline V gene data show CDR1 as WSHSY and CDR2 as SAAADI. The CDR3 sequence is 16 residues long. CDR3 bases: TGCGCCAGCAGTGAGGAGGCGACCGCGTACACAGATACGCAGTATTTT. Translated, it gives CASSEEATAYTDTQYF.

At least ten counts were recorded for this clonotype. The genes are TRBV20-1 and TRBJ1-5; D perhaps matches TRBD1 (5 bases). CDR1 is DFQATT, CDR2 SNEGSKA, per germline (reference sequence). V was trimmed by 6 bases and J by 5 bases, leaving 11 bases between them. This CDR3 is 12 amino acids long. This chain's CDR3 is CSAPGTDQPQHF. Written as DNA, the CDR3 is TGCAGTGCGCCGGGGACTGATCAGCCCCAGCATTTT.

This clonotype was seen repeatedly, ten times or more. The chain couples TRBV10-3 to TRBJ2-1; possible D gene TRBD1, 6 bases. Deletions cut 10 bases from V and 8 bases from J, with 15 bases between. Germline CDR1 and CDR2: ENHRY and SYGVKD. The CDR3 contains 12 residues. This CDR3 is CATRTGIHEQFF. Written as DNA, the CDR3 is TGTGCCACCCGAACAGGGATACATGAGCAGTTCTTC.

This clonotype was seen at least ten times. V is TRBV12-3 or TRBV12-4 and J is TRBJ2-1; 11 bases line up with TRBD2. This CDR3 is 15 amino acids long. The ends lost 4 bases at V and 8 bases at J; junction bases unmatched: 7. The CDR3, as DNA: TGTGCCAGCAGTTCTCTAGCGGGAGGTGGGCATGAGCAGTTCTTC. Its translation: CASSSLAGGGHEQFF.

This clonotype was seen a few times. The chain carries TRBV5-1 and TRBJ2-2; a possible D gene is TRBD1 (6 bases). From germline, CDR1 is SGHRS and CDR2 YFSETQ. Trimming shortened V by 7 bases and J by 1 base, and 8 bases separated the two germline ends. This CDR3 is 13 amino acids long. CDR3 loop: CASGGENTGELFF. CDR3 in DNA: TGCGCCAGCGGGGGCGAGAACACCGGGGAGCTGTTTTTT.

This clonotype was observed a few times. This rearrangement joins TRBV29-1 to TRBJ2-7, with TRBD1 as a possible D gene (6 bases). Trimming removed 3 bases from V and 0 bases from J, with 12 bases in between. The CDR3 contains 14 residues. CDR1 and CDR2 (germline): SQVTM, ANQGSEA. Here the CDR3 reads CSVEMTGSSYEQYF. CDR3 sequence (DNA): TGCAGCGTTGAGATGACAGGAAGCTCCTACGAGCAGTACTTC.

The rearrangement links TRBV15 to TRBJ2-3; TRBD1 or TRBD2 may be the D gene (5 bases each). The CDR3 covers 16 residues. Germline loops: CDR1 LNHNV, CDR2 YYDKDF (reference sequence). With 0 bases removed from V and 3 bases from J, the gap between germline ends came to 13 bases. CDR3 protein: CATSREKGEGTDTQYF. DNA of the CDR3: TGTGCCACCAGCAGAGAAAAGGGCGAGGGGACAGATACGCAGTATTTT.

Many counts were recorded for this clonotype. This rearrangement joins TRBV3-1 to TRBJ1-1, with TRBD1 matching over 7 bases. Losses at the gene ends were 4 bases for V and 1 base for J; bases not matched to a gene: 6. Germline V gene sequence: CDR1 LGHDT, CDR2 YNNKEL (reference sequence). The CDR3 is 15 amino acids. The CDR3 loop is CASSPRRQGNTEAFF. CDR3 bases: TGTGCCAGCAGCCCAAGGCGACAGGGGAACACTGAAGCTTTCTTT. The full variable domain, with the rest looked up from reference TRBV3-1 and TRBJ1-1, is DTAVSQTPKYLVTQMGNDKSIKCEQNLGHDTMYWYKQDSKKFLKIMFSYNNKELIINETVPNRFSPKSPDKAHLNLHINSLELGDSAVYFCASSPRRQGNTEAFFGQGTRLTVV.

This clonotype was recorded a few times. The chain uses TRBV9 and TRBJ2-3; no definite D call. This CDR3 region has 15 residues. Germline CDR1 and CDR2: SGDLS and YYNGEE. With 0 bases removed from V and 6 bases from J, the gap between germline ends came to 14 bases. The CDR3 DNA sequence: TGTGCCAGCAGCGTAGTTGGCGGACCTCAGGATACGCAGTATTTT. Protein sequence: CASSVVGGPQDTQYF. Using reference TRBV9 and TRBJ2-3 for the parts outside the CDR3, the full variable domain is DSGVTQTPKHLITATGQRVTLRCSPRSGDLSVYWYQQSLDQGLQFLIQYYNGEERAKGNILERFSAQQFPDLHSELNLSSLELGDSALYFCASSVVGGPQDTQYFGPGTRLTVL.